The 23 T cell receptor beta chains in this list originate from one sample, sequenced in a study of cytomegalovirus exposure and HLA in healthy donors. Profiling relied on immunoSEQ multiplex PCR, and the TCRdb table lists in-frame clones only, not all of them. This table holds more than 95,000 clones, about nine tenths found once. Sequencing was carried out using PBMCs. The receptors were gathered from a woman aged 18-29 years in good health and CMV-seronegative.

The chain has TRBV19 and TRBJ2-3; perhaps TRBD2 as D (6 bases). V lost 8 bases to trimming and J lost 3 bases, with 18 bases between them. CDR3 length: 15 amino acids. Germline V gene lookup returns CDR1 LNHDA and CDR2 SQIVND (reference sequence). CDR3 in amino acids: CASLPGAGSTDTQYF. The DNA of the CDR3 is TGTGCCAGTCTCCCCGGGGCGGGGTCGACAGATACGCAGTATTTT.

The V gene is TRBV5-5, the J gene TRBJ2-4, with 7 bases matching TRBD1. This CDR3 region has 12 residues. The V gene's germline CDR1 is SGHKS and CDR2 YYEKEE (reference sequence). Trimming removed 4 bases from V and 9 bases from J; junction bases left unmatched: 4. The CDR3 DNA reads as TGTGCCAGCAGCGGAACAGGGGTCATTCAGTACTTC. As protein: CASSGTGVIQYF. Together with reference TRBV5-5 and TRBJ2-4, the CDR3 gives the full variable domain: DAGVTQSPTHLIKTRGQQVTLRCSPISGHKSVSWYQQVLGQGPQFIFQYYEKEERGRGNFPDRFSARQFPNYSSELNVNALLLGDSALYLCASSGTGVIQYFGAGTRLSVL.

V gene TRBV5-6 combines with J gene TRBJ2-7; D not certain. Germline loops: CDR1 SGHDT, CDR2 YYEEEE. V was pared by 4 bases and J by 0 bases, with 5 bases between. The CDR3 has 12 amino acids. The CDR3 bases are TGTGCCAGCAGCAAGAGCTCCTACGAGCAGTACTTC. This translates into CASSKSSYEQYF.

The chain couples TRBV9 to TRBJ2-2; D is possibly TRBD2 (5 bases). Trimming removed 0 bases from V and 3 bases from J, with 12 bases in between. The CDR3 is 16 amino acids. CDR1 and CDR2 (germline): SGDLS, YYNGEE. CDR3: CASSVAPRGYTGELFF. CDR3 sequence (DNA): TGTGCCAGCAGCGTAGCCCCGAGAGGGTACACCGGGGAGCTGTTTTTT.

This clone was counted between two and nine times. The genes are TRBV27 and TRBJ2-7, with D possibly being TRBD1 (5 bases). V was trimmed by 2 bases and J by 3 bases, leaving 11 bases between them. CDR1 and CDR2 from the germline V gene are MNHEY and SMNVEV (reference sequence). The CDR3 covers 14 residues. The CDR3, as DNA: TGTGCCAGCAGTTTAAGGACACCCCTCTACGAGCAGTACTTC. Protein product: CASSLRTPLYEQYF.

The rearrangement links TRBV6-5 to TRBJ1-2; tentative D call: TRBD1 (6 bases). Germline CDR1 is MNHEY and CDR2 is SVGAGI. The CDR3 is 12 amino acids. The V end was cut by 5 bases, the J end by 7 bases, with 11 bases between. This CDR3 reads CASSRTESGYTF. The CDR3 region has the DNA TGTGCCAGCAGTCGGACAGAGAGTGGCTACACCTTC.

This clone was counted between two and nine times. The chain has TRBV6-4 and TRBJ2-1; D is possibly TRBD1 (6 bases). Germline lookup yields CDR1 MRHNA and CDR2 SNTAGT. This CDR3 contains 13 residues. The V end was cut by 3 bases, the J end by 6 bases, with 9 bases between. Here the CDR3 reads CASSEGASNEQFF. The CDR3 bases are TGTGCCAGCAGTGAGGGGGCTTCCAATGAGCAGTTCTTC.

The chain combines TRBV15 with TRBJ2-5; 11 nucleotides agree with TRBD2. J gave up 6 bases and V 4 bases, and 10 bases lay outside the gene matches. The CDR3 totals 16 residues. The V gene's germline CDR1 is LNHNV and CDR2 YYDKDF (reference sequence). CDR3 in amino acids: CATSKDEGLAVKTQYF. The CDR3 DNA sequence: TGTGCCACCAGCAAAGACGAGGGACTAGCGGTAAAGACCCAGTACTTC.

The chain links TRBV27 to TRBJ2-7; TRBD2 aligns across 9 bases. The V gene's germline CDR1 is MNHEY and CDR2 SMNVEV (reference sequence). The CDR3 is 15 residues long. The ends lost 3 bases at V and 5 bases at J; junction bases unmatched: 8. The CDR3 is CASSFFSGGLDEQYF. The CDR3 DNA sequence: TGTGCCAGCAGTTTTTTTAGCGGGGGACTGGACGAGCAGTACTTC.

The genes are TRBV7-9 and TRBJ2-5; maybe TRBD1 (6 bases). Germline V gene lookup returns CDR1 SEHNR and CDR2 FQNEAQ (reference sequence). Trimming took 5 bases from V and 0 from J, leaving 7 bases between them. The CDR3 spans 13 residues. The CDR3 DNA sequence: TGTGCCAGCAGCCGACAGGACCAAGAGACCCAGTACTTC. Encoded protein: CASSRQDQETQYF. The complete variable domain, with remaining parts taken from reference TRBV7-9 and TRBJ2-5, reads DTGVSQNPRHKITKRGQNVTFRCDPISEHNRLYWYRQTLGQGPEFLTYFQNEAQLEKSRLLSDRFSAERPKGSFSTLEIQRTEQGDSAMYLCASSRQDQETQYFGPGTRLLVL.

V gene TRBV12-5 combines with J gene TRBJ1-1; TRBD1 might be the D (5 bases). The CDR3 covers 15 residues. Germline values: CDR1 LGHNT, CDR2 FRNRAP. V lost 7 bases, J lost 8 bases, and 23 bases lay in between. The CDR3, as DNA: TGTGCTAGTGCCGCGTCCCCAGGGCCCTCTTCCGAAGCTTTCTTT. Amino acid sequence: CASAASPGPSSEAFF.

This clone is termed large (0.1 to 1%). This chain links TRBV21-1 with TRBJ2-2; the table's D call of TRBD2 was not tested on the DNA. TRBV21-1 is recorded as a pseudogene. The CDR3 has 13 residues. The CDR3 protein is CASSKSSGRELFF. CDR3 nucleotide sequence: TGTGCCAGCAGCAAGTCTAGCGGGAGGGAGCTGTTTTTT.

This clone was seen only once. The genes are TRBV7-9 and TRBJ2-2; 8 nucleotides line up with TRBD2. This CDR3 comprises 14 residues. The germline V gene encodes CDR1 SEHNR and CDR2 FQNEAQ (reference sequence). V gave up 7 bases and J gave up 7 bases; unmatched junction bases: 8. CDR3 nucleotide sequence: TGTGCCAGCACCCAGCGGGAGAGGCACGGGGAGCTGTTTTTT. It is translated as CASTQRERHGELFF. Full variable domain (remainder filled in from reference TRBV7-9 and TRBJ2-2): DTGVSQNPRHKITKRGQNVTFRCDPISEHNRLYWYRQTLGQGPEFLTYFQNEAQLEKSRLLSDRFSAERPKGSFSTLEIQRTEQGDSAMYLCASTQRERHGELFFGEGSRLTVL.

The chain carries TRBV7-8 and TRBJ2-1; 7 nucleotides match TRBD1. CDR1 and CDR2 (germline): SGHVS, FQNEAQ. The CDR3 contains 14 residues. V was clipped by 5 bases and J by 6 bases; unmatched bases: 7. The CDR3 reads CASSPWTGLNEQFF. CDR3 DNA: TGTGCCAGCAGCCCCTGGACAGGACTCAATGAGCAGTTCTTC.

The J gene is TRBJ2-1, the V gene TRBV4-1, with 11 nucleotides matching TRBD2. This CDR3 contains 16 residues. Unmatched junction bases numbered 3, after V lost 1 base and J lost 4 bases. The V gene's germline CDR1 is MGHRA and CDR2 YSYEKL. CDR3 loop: CASSQGGTSGYNEQFF. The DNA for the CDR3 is TGCGCCAGCAGCCAAGGTGGGACTAGCGGATACAATGAGCAGTTCTTC.

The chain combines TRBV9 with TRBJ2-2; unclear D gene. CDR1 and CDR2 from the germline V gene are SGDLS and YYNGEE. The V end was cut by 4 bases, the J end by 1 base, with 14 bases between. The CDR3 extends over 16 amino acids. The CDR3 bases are TGTGCCAGCAGCCCTCGACAAGTAGAGAACACCGGGGAGCTGTTTTTT. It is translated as CASSPRQVENTGELFF.

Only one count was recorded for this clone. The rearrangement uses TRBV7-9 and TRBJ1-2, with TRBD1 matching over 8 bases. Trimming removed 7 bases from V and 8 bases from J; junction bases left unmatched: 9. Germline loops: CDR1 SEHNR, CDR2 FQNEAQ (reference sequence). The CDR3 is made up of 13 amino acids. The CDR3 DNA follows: TGTGCCAGCAACCCAGGGGGCGCGTGGGGCTACACCTTC. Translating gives CASNPGGAWGYTF.

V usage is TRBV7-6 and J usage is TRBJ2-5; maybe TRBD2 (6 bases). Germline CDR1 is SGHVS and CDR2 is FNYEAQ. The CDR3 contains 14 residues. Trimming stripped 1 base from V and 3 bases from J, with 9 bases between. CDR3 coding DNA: TGTGCCAGCAGCTTAGGTAGGAGGGAAGAGACCCAGTACTTC. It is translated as CASSLGRREETQYF.

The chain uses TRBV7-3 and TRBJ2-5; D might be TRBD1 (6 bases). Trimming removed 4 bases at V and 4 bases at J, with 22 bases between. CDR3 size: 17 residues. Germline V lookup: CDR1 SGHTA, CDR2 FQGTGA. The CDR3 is CASSSQGGRGWGETQYF. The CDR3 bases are TGTGCCAGCAGCTCGCAAGGAGGCAGGGGATGGGGAGAGACCCAGTACTTC.

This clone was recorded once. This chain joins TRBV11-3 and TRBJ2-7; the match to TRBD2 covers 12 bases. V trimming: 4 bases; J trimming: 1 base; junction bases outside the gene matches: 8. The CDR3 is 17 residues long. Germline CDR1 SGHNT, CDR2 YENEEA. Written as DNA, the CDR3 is TGTGCCAGCAGCTCGCGGGCCGGGACTAGCGGGTCCTACGAGCAGTACTTC. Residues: CASSSRAGTSGSYEQYF.

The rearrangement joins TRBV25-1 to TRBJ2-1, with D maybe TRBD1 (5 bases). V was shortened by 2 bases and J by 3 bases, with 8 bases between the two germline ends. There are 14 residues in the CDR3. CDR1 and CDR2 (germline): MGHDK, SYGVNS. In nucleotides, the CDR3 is TGTGCCAGCAGTGAACAGGGCAACTACAATGAGCAGTTCTTC. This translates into CASSEQGNYNEQFF.

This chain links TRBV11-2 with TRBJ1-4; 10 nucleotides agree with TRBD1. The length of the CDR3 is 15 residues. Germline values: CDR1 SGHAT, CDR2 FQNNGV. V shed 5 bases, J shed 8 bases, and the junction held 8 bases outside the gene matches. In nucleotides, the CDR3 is TGTGCCAGCAGCCAAATCGGGACAGGGGAGGAAAAACTGTTTTTT. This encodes CASSQIGTGEEKLFF.

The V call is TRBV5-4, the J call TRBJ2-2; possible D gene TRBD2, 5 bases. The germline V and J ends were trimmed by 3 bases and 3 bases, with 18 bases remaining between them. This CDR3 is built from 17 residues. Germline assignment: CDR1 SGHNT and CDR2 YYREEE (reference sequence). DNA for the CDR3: TGTGCCAGCAGCTATGAATTTTCCCGGGGAGACACCGGGGAGCTGTTTTTT. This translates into CASSYEFSRGDTGELFF.